This T cell receptor beta chain was recovered during a study of tumor-infiltrating lymphocytes in oesophageal squamous cell carcinoma. Germline CDR1 is MNHGY and CDR2 is SAAAGT. The length of the CDR3 is 14 residues. TCRdb used MiXCR to reprocess the PCR reads, holding one entry per CDR3 protein. The sample lists some 21,000 distinct CDR3 sequences, just under 40% occurring once. V is TRBV6-8 and J is TRBJ2-5, with D perhaps matching TRBD1 (6 bases). The J call may be in error: the DNA end matches TRBJ2-7 better. The clonotype was recovered from a male donor with esophageal squamous cell carcinoma. Sequenced material: esophageal tumor tissue. The CDR3 region has the DNA TGTGCCAGCAGCTCAGGACAGCCTTCCTACGAGCAGTACTTC. Amino acid sequence: CASSSGQPSYEQYF.